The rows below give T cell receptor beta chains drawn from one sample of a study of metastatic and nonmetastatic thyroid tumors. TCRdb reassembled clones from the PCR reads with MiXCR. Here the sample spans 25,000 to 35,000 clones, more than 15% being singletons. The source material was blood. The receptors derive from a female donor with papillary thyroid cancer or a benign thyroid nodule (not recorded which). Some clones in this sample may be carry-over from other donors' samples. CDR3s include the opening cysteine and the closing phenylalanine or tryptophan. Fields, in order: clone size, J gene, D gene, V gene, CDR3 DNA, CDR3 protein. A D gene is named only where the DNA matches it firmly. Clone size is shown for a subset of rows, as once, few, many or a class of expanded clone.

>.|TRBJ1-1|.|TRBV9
TGTGCCAGCATCTCAAACCCGACGGGGGATACTGAAGCTTTCTTT
CASISNPTGDTEAFF
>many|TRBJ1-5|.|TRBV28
TGTGCCAGCAGCCCCACCTTGGGGCAGGGAGTGACCCAGCATTTT
CASSPTLGQGVTQHF
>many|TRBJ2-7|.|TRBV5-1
TGCGCCAGCAGCTTGGAATGGGGGGTTACCTACGAGCAGTACTTC
CASSLEWGVTYEQYF
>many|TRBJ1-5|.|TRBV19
TGTGCCAGTAGACCCGGAGGGGGTCAGCCCCAGCATTTT
CASRPGGGQPQHF
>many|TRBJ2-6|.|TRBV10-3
TGTGCCATCAGGAACAGGGAAGGTGGGGCCAACGTCCTGACTTTC
CAIRNREGGANVLTF
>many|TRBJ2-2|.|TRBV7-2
TGTGCCAGCAGCTTAGCCCTGCTTAACACCGGGGAGCTGTTTTTT
CASSLALLNTGELFF
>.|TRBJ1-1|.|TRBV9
TGTGCCAGCAGCGTAGTAAGGGGAGGGACTGAAGCTTTCTTT
CASSVVRGGTEAFF
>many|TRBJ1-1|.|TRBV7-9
TGTGCCAGCACTGAGGGTCCTGAAGCTTTCTTT
CASTEGPEAFF
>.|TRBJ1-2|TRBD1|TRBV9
TGTGCCAGCAGCCCTCGGACAGGTGGTTTTGGGGATGGCTACACCTTC
CASSPRTGGFGDGYTF
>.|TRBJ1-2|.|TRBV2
TGTGCCAGCAGTGAATCCAGAGTGGGTGGCCACACCTTC
CASSESRVGGHTF
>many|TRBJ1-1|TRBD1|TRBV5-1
TGCGCCAGCAGCGTCCAGGGGGCGCAGGGCACTGAAGCTTTCTTT
CASSVQGAQGTEAFF
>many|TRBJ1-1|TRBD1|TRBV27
TGTGCCAGCATGCGGGACAGGTATACCCCTGAAGCTTTCTTT
CASMRDRYTPEAFF
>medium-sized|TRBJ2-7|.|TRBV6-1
TGTGCCAGCAGTCCAGAAATACAGTACCCCTACGAGCAGTACTTC
CASSPEIQYPYEQYF
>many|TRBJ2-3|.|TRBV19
TGTGCCAGTAGCTCACGGGGATACACTAGCACAGATACGCAGTATTTT
CASSSRGYTSTDTQYF
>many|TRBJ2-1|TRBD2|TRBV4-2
TGTGCCAGCAGCCCGGGACTAGCGGGAGATAATGAGCAGTTCTTC
CASSPGLAGDNEQFF
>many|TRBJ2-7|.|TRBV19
TGTGCCAGTAGTCGAGACAGCCAGCAGTACGAGCAGTACTTC
CASSRDSQQYEQYF
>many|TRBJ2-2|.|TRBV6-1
TGTGCCAGCAATTTCGGACAGAACACCGGGGAGCTGTTTTTT
CASNFGQNTGELFF
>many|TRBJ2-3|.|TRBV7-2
TGTGCCAGCAGCCCCCAGACAGACACAGATACGCAGTATTTT
CASSPQTDTDTQYF
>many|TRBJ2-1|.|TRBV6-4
TGTGCCAGCAGTGACTCGTCTAGCGACCACAATGAGCAGTTCTTC
CASSDSSSDHNEQFF
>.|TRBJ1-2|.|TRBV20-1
TGCAGTGCTAGGCCGAGCCCCAGGAGTGGAGGCTACACCTTC
CSARPSPRSGGYTF
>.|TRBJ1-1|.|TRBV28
TGTGCCAGCAGTTCCTACGGGGGGGGACTCGTGGAAGCTTTCTTT
CASSSYGGGLVEAFF
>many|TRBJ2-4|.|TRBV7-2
TGTGCCCTCGGCGGACCGCGGGATGGAGACATTCAGTACTTC
CALGGPRDGDIQYF
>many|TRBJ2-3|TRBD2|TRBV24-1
TGTGCCACCAGTGGGACTAGCGGGGGGACAGATACGCAGTATTTT
CATSGTSGGTDTQYF
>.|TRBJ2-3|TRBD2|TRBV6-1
TGTGCCAGCAGCCAGGGACTAGCGGGCACAGATACGCAGTATTTT
CASSQGLAGTDTQYF
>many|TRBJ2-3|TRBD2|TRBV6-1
TGTGCCAGCAGTACCAGCGGGAGGGCGGGGGATACGCAGTATTTT
CASSTSGRAGDTQYF
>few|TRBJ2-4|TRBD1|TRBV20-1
TGCAGTGCCCGACAGGGTTTGGCCAAAAACATTCAGTACTTC
CSARQGLAKNIQYF
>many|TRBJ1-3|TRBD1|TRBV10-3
TGTGCCATCAGTGGGACAGGGACCGGAAACACCATATATTTT
CAISGTGTGNTIYF
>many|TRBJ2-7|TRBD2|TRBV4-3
TGCGCCAGCAGCCAAGCATGGACTAGCTCCTACGAGCAGTACTTC
CASSQAWTSSYEQYF
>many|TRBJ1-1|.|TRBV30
TGTGCCTGGAGTGCAAGATCCCGGGAAGCTTTCTTT
CAWSARSREAFF
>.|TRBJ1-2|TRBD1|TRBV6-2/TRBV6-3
TGTGCCAGCAGTTCCTCATGGGCTCCGGGACAGAAAAACTATGGCTACACCTTC
CASSSSWAPGQKNYGYTF
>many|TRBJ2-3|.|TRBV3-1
TGTGCCAGCAGCCAGGTCCACCCTAGCACAGATACGCAGTATTTT
CASSQVHPSTDTQYF
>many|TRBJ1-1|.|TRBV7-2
TGTGCCAGCAGCTTAGACAGGGAAACTGAAGCTTTCTTT
CASSLDRETEAFF
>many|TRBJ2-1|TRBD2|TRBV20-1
TGCAGTGCTAGGGGGGCCGGAGGGACTAGCGGGCGGGATGAGCAGTTCTTC
CSARGAGGTSGRDEQFF
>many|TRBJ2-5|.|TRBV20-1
TGCAGTGCTAGGCTCCATGGCGGGGAGCTAGAGACCCAGTACTTC
CSARLHGGELETQYF
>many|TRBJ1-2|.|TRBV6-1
TGTGCCAGCAGTCTGGACCCTTCTATGGGCTACACCTTC
CASSLDPSMGYTF
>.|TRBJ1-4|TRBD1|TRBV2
TGTGCCAGCACGGAGCTGGACAGGGCGACTAATGAAAAACTGTTTTTT
CASTELDRATNEKLFF
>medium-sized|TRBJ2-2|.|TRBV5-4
TGTGCCAGCAGGAGTTCCGGGGAGCTGTTTTTT
CASRSSGELFF
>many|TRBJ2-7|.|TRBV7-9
TGTGCCAGCAGCTTAGGTGGCGGGGGCGTCCACGAGCAGTACTTC
CASSLGGGGVHEQYF
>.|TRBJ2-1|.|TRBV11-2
TGTGCCAGCAGCCTCCAGGACAATGAGCAGTTCTTC
CASSLQDNEQFF
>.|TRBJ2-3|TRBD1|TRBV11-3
TGTCCCAGCAGCCACGGGACAGGGGACACAGATACGCATTATTTT
CPSSHGTGDTDTHYF